The 9 T cell receptor beta chains in this list originate from one sample, sequenced in a study of blood T cells in healthy people across ages. A J-beta primer mix and a sample-barcoded 5' primer were used in a second PCR of roughly 7 to 12 cycles. MiXCR was run by TCRdb on the 5' RACE reads, yielding one entry per CDR3 protein. The data show approximately 810,000 distinct CDR3 sequences, around 28% seen once. The specimen was blood. Source of these receptors: a woman older than 75 in good health.

This clonotype has at least ten counts. As DNA, the CDR3 is TGTGCCACTGGTGGGGGCGCATTGTACAATGAGCAGTTCTTC. It encodes CATGGGALYNEQFF. The rearrangement links TRBV24-1 to TRBJ2-1, with a weak D call TRBD1 (6 bases). The CDR3 spans 14 residues. Trimming stripped 10 bases from V and 4 bases from J, with 16 bases between. CDR1 and CDR2 from the germline V gene are KGHDR and SFDVKD.

On this clonotype itself: Possible read error: a much larger clone is one base away. The rearrangement joins TRBV4-3 to TRBJ2-3; tentative D call: TRBD1 (5 bases). The CDR3 consists of 16 residues. Germline assignment: CDR1 LGHNA and CDR2 YSLEER. CDR3 loop: CASSQDRAIMTDTLYF. DNA for the CDR3: TGCGCCAGCAGCCAAGATAGGGCTATAATGACAGATACGCTGTATTTT.

This clonotype was seen more than once but under ten times. One base away lies a much larger clone, so this may be a sequencing read error. The DNA for the CDR3 is TGTGCCAGCAGTTACCCCCCGGGACAGGGAGCCTGCGAGCAGTACTTC. It translates to CASSYPPGQGACEQYF. The V call is TRBV6-6, the J call TRBJ2-7; 9 bases align to TRBD1. Germline-derived CDR1 and CDR2 are MNHNY and SVGAGI (reference sequence). This CDR3 region has 16 residues. The junction had 11 bases not matched to a gene; V was cut back by 2 bases and J by 6 bases.

Notes on this clonotype: The germline gene is not matched at one end of the junction; a read error may be the cause. This rearrangement joins TRBV9 to TRBJ2-5; 9 nucleotides agree with TRBD1. CDR3 size: 14 residues. CDR1 SGDLS and CDR2 YYNGEE come from the germline V gene. CDR3 sequence: CASSAGQGKETRYF. CDR3 nucleotide sequence: TGTGCCAGCAGCGCGGGACAGGGAAAAGAGACCCGGTACTTC. Using reference TRBV9 and TRBJ2-5 for the parts outside the CDR3, the full variable domain is DSGVTQTPKHLITATGQRVTLRCSPRSGDLSVYWYQQSLDQGLQFLIQYYNGEERAKGNILERFSAQQFPDLHSELNLSSLELGDSALYFCASSAGQGKETRYFGPGTRLLVL.

This clonotype was seen a few times. The chain carries TRBV12-3 or TRBV12-4 and TRBJ1-1, with D hard to call. Trimming removed 3 bases at V and 8 bases at J, with 10 bases between. The CDR3 runs 12 residues. Here the CDR3 DNA reads TGTGCCAGCAGTTTGGGCGTGTTGGAAGCTTTCTTT. It encodes CASSLGVLEAFF.

This clonotype was recorded many times. The chain employs TRBV6-6 and TRBJ2-3, with 13 bases identical to TRBD2. Germline V CDR1 and CDR2: MNHNY, SVGAGI (reference sequence). This CDR3 has 16 residues. The junction had 5 bases not matched to a gene; V was cut back by 6 bases and J by 2 bases. CDR3 nucleotides: TGTGCCAGCAGCCCGACTAGCGGGGGGTACACAGATACGCAGTATTTT. This encodes CASSPTSGGYTDTQYF.

V and J are TRBV29-1 and TRBJ1-1; 10 bases line up with TRBD1. Germline CDR1 reads SQVTM; CDR2 reads ANQGSEA. The CDR3 has 12 residues. V gave up 3 bases and J gave up 7 bases; unmatched junction bases: 2. Here the CDR3 DNA reads TGCAGCGTTGAGACAGGGGGCCGTGAAGCTTTCTTT. Translating it yields CSVETGGREAFF.

The chain employs TRBV12-3 or TRBV12-4 and TRBJ2-7, with TRBD2 matching 9 bases. V trimming: 6 bases; J trimming: 5 bases; junction bases outside the gene matches: 8. The CDR3 consists of 14 residues. Here the CDR3 DNA reads TGTGCCAGCAGGACTAGCGGTCCCTCTAACGAGCAGTACTTC. Protein: CASRTSGPSNEQYF.

The gene calls are TRBV6-5 and TRBJ1-2, with D possibly being TRBD1 (5 bases). Trimming shortened V by 0 bases and J by 9 bases, and 14 bases separated the two germline ends. The germline V gene has CDR1 MNHEY and CDR2 SVGAGI. This CDR3 comprises 14 residues. The CDR3 region has the DNA TGTGCCAGCAGTTACTCCCGGGCAGGGTATAGCTACACCTTC. Translating it yields CASSYSRAGYSYTF.